This T cell receptor beta chain was recorded in a study of T-cell memory formation after mild COVID-19. Study summary: TCR clusters were mostly confined to one donor each. General study points: Later expanders leaned CD4+, whereas clones that contracted between day 15 and 85 were balanced CD4/CD8. Memory sampled before infection contained some responding clones, suggesting cross-reactive memory joined.

Germline CDR1 reads SGHRS; CDR2 reads YFSETQ. This CDR3 region has 13 residues. V was shortened by 7 bases and J by 5 bases, with 15 bases between the two germline ends. Using its own MiXCR run on the 5' RACE reads, TCRdb lists one record per CDR3 protein. The sample carries fewer than 200,000 distinct CDR3 sequences, under 15% recorded once. A word on this clonotype: Its antigen remains unknown.

Sequenced sample: PBMCs or a T cell subset sorted from them (not recorded which). This chain links TRBV5-1 with TRBJ2-5; D unresolved. The clonotype was recovered from a man between 18 and 35 years old who had mild COVID-19 (a few samples of this study predate the infection). Cell type and time point are not known. The CDR3 protein is CASAFSNSETQYF. Here the CDR3 DNA reads TGCGCCAGCGCCTTTAGTAACTCTGAGACCCAGTACTTC.